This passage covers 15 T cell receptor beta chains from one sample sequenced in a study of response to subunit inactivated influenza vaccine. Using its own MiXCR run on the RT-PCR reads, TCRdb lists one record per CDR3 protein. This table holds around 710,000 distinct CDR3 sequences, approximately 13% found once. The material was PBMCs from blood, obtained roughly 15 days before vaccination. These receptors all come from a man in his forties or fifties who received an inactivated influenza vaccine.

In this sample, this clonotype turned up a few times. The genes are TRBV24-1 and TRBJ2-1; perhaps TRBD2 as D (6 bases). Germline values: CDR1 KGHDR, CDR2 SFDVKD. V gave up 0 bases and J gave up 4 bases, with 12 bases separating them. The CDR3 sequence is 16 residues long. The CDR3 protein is CATSDLAGNHYNEQFF. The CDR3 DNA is TGTGCCACCAGTGATTTGGCGGGAAACCATTACAATGAGCAGTTCTTC.

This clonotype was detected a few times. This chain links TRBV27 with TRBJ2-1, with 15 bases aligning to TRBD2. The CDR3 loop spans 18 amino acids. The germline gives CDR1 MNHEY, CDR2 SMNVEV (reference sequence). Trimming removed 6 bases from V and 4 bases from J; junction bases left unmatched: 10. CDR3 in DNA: TGTGCCAGCAGCCCCGGACTAGCGGGGGGGCCTGGGTACAATGAGCAGTTCTTC. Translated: CASSPGLAGGPGYNEQFF.

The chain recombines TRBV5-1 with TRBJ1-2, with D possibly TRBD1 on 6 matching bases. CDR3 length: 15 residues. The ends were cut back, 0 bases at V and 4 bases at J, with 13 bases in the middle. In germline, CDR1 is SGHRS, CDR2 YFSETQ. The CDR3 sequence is CASSLGTDFSYGYTF. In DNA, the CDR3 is TGCGCCAGCAGCTTGGGGACAGATTTCTCCTATGGCTACACCTTC.

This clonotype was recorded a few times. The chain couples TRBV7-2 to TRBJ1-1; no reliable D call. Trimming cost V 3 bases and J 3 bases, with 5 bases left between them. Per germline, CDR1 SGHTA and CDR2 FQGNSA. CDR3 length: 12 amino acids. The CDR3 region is CASSFWDTEAFF. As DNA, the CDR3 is TGTGCCAGCAGCTTTTGGGACACTGAAGCTTTCTTT.

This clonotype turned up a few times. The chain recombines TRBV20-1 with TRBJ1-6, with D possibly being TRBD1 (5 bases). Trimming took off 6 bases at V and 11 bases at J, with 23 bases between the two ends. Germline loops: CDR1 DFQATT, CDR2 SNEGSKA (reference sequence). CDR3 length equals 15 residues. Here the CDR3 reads CSAPSPRALGPPLHF. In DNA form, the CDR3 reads TGCAGTGCCCCGAGCCCCAGGGCTCTAGGGCCACCCCTCCACTTT.

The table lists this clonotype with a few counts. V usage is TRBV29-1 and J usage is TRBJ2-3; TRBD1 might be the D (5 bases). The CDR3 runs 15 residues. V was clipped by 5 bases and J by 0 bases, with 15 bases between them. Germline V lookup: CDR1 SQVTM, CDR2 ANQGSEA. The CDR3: CSVRAGRLSTDTQYF. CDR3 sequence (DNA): TGCAGCGTTCGGGCAGGGCGGCTAAGCACAGATACGCAGTATTTT.

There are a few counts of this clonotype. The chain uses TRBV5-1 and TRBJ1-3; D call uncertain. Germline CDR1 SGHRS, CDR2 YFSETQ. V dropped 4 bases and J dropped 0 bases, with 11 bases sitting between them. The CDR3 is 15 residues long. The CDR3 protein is CASSGGDFSGNTIYF. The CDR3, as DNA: TGCGCCAGCAGCGGAGGAGACTTCTCTGGAAACACCATATATTTT.

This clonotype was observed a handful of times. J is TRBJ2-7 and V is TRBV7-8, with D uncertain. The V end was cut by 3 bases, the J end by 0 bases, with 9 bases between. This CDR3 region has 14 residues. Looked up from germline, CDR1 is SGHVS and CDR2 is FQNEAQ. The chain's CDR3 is CASSFQPVSYEQYF. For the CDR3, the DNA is TGTGCCAGCAGCTTCCAGCCAGTCTCCTACGAGCAGTACTTC.

CDR3 nucleotide sequence: TGTGCCAGCAGCTTGGATCAGGGGGGAGGATACGAGCAGTACTTC. Amino acid sequence: CASSLDQGGGYEQYF. The chain links TRBV5-4 to TRBJ2-7; D may be TRBD1 (7 bases). CDR1 and CDR2 from the germline V gene are SGHNT and YYREEE (reference sequence). Trimming took off 0 bases at V and 4 bases at J, with 14 bases between the two ends. The CDR3 runs 15 residues. Supplemented by reference TRBV5-4 and TRBJ2-7, the full variable domain reads ETGVTQSPTHLIKTRGQQVTLRCSSQSGHNTVSWYQQALGQGPQFIFQYYREEENGRGNFPPRFSGLQFPNYSSELNVNALELDDSALYLCASSLDQGGGYEQYFGPGTRLTVT.

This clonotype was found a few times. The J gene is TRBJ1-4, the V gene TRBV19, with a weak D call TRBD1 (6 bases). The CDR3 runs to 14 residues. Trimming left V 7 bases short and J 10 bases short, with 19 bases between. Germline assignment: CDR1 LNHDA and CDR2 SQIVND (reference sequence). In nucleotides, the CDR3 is TGTGCCAGTATTGCGACAGGCCGAGATGCAAAACTGTTTTTT. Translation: CASIATGRDAKLFF.

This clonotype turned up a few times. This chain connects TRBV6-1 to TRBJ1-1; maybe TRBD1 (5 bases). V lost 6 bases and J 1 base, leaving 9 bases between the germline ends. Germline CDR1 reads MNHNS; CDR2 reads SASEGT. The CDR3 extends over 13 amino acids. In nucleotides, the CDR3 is TGTGCCAGCAGGGCCGACAGGAACACTGAAGCTTTCTTT. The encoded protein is CASRADRNTEAFF.

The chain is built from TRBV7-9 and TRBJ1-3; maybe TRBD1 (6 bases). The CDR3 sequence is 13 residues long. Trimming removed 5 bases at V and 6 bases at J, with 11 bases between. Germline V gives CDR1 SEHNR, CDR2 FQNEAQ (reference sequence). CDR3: CASSRTGANTIYF. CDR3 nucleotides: TGTGCCAGCAGCCGAACGGGGGCAAACACCATATATTTT.

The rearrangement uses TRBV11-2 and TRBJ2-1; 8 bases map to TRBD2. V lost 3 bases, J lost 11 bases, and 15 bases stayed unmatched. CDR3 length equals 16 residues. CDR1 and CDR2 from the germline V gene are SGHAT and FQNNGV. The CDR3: CASSFPGGVLGAQQFF. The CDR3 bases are TGTGCCAGCAGCTTTCCCGGGGGGGTCTTGGGAGCACAGCAGTTCTTC. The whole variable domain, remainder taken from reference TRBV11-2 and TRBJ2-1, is EAGVAQSPRYKIIEKRQSVAFWCNPISGHATLYWYQQILGQGPKLLIQFQNNGVVDDSQLPKDRFSAERLKGVDSTLKIQPAKLEDSAVYLCASSFPGGVLGAQQFFGPGTRLTVL.

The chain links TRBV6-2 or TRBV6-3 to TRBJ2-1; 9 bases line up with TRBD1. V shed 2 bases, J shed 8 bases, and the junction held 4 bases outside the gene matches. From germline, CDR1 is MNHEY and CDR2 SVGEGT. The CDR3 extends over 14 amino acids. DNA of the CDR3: TGTGCCAGCAGTTACATGGGACAGGGCTATGAGCAGTTCTTC. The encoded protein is CASSYMGQGYEQFF.

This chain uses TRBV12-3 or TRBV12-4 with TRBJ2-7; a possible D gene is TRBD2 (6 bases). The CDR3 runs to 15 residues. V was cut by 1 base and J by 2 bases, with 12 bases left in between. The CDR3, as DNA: TGTGCCAGCAGTTTAGTTGCGGGACGGACCTACGAGCAGTACTTC. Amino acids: CASSLVAGRTYEQYF.